The 29 T cell receptor beta chains below come from one sample, sequenced in a study of shared clonotypes between healthy human individuals. Sequenced by immunoSEQ multiplex PCR; TCRdb stores in-frame clones only, minus some. Among 1.4 million or so clones listed, approximately 98.5% were seen once. Sequencing was carried out using naive CD4+ T cells sorted from blood. Subset defined: CD45RA+ positively selected. The receptor set was obtained from a young man in good health.

The chain employs TRBV4-3 and TRBJ2-3, with D possibly TRBD1 on 5 matching bases. Germline values: CDR1 LGHNA, CDR2 YSLEER. This CDR3 is 16 amino acids long. The V gene lost 2 bases and the J gene lost 2 bases, with 14 bases spanning the gap. CDR3 nucleotide sequence: TGCGCCAGCAGCCAACAAATGGGGCCCTCCACAGATACGCAGTATTTT. Translating gives CASSQQMGPSTDTQYF.

The chain links TRBV27 to TRBJ2-7, with a possible D match to TRBD2 (6 bases). The CDR3 has 15 residues. Trimming removed 5 bases at V and 4 bases at J, with 18 bases between. Germline V CDR1 and CDR2: MNHEY, SMNVEV (reference sequence). This chain's CDR3 is CASSPRPGLAYEQYF. The CDR3 DNA follows: TGTGCCAGCAGTCCCCGGCCGGGACTGGCATACGAGCAGTACTTC.

The chain couples TRBV9 to TRBJ2-7; D not resolved. Trimming stripped 0 bases from V and 0 bases from J, with 10 bases between. In germline, CDR1 is SGDLS, CDR2 YYNGEE. The CDR3 spans 15 residues. CDR3 coding DNA: TGTGCCAGCAGCGTAGAGGGCGGTTACTCCTACGAGCAGTACTTC. Protein sequence: CASSVEGGYSYEQYF.

The rearrangement joins TRBV5-5 to TRBJ2-7, with D maybe TRBD1 (6 bases). The germline V gene encodes CDR1 SGHKS and CDR2 YYEKEE (reference sequence). The V gene lost 4 bases and the J gene lost 2 bases, with 7 bases spanning the gap. This CDR3 has 12 amino acids. In DNA, the CDR3 is TGTGCCAGCAGCCAGGGGACCTACGAGCAGTACTTC. Protein sequence: CASSQGTYEQYF.

The V gene is TRBV10-1, the J gene TRBJ2-7; 14 bases map to TRBD2. The CDR3 is 15 amino acids. V lost 7 bases and J lost 7; bases outside the gene matches: 9. Germline CDR1 reads WNHNN; CDR2 reads SYGVQD (reference sequence). CDR3: CASTEGLAGETEQYF. CDR3 sequence (DNA): TGCGCCAGCACCGAGGGACTAGCGGGAGAGACTGAGCAGTACTTC.

The chain recombines TRBV5-1 with TRBJ2-7; D assignment may be TRBD1 or TRBD2 (5 bases each). V lost 4 bases, J lost 1 base, and 15 bases lay in between. Per the germline V gene, CDR1 is SGHRS and CDR2 is YFSETQ. This CDR3 has 15 amino acids. The CDR3 region is CASSAGTAFSYEQYF. CDR3 nucleotides: TGCGCCAGCAGCGCAGGGACCGCGTTTTCCTACGAGCAGTACTTC.

Turning to this clone: Other DNA sequences in this sample translate to the same CDR3. The V call is TRBV29-1, the J call TRBJ1-1; D ambiguous. The CDR3 contains 13 residues. In germline, CDR1 is SQVTM, CDR2 ANQGSEA. The V and J ends lost 3 bases and 2 bases respectively, with 10 bases between them. DNA for the CDR3: TGCAGCGTTGACCGTACGGGCAACACTGAAGCTTTCTTT. Its translation is CSVDRTGNTEAFF.

The V gene is TRBV5-1, the J gene TRBJ2-3; 12 nucleotides match TRBD2. The ends lost 3 bases at V and 3 bases at J; junction bases unmatched: 2. Per the germline V gene, CDR1 is SGHRS and CDR2 is YFSETQ. This CDR3 is 15 amino acids long. CDR3 in amino acids: CASSSLAGGTDTQYF. The CDR3 DNA is TGCGCCAGCAGCTCACTAGCGGGAGGTACAGATACGCAGTATTTT.

The chain carries TRBV19 and TRBJ1-1; a weak D match, TRBD1 (6 bases). Germline V CDR1 and CDR2: LNHDA, SQIVND (reference sequence). The CDR3 loop spans 16 amino acids. The V end lost 7 bases, the J end lost 7 bases, and 25 bases lay between the germline ends. CDR3 region: CASTAYLSRGAYEAFF. DNA of the CDR3: TGTGCCAGTACCGCGTACCTCTCAAGGGGGGCGTATGAAGCTTTCTTT.

The rearrangement links TRBV7-2 to TRBJ1-2; D gene ambiguous. The CDR3 is 16 residues long. Per the germline V gene, CDR1 is SGHTA and CDR2 is FQGNSA. V was shortened by 0 bases and J by 0 bases, with 11 bases between the two germline ends. CDR3 DNA: TGTGCCAGCAGCTTAGCCGTGAAAGCCACTAACTATGGCTACACCTTC. This sequence encodes CASSLAVKATNYGYTF. Filled out from reference TRBV7-2 and TRBJ1-2, the complete variable domain reads GAGVSQSPSNKVTEKGKDVELRCDPISGHTALYWYRQSLGQGLEFLIYFQGNSAPDKSGLPSDRFSAERTGGSVSTLTIQRTQQEDSAVYLCASSLAVKATNYGYTFGSGTRLTVV.

The gene calls are TRBV28 and TRBJ2-7, with D uncertain. Germline loops: CDR1 MDHEN, CDR2 SYDVKM. The CDR3 length is 11 residues. Trimming took 6 bases from V and 7 from J, leaving 10 bases between them. Written as DNA, the CDR3 is TGTGCCAGCAGAACCTTGTGGGAGCAGTACTTC. This translates into CASRTLWEQYF.

The V call is TRBV11-2, the J call TRBJ2-3, with TRBD2 matching over 11 bases. The CDR3 has 16 residues. From germline, CDR1 is SGHAT and CDR2 FQNNGV. V gave up 5 bases and J gave up 4 bases; unmatched junction bases: 8. CDR3 DNA: TGTGCCAGCAGCCGTTCGACTAGCGGGACCCCAGATACGCAGTATTTT. It encodes CASSRSTSGTPDTQYF.

On this clone: Other DNA sequences within the sample encode an identical CDR3. V usage is TRBV18 and J usage is TRBJ2-2; 8 nucleotides align to TRBD2. The germline gives CDR1 KGHSH, CDR2 LQKENI. The junction had 4 bases not matched to a gene; V was cut back by 3 bases and J by 1 base. This CDR3 comprises 16 residues. The CDR3 DNA is TGTGCCAGCTCACCCCTTGCGGGGGGGAACACCGGGGAGCTGTTTTTT. It translates to CASSPLAGGNTGELFF.

V gene TRBV9 combines with J gene TRBJ2-1, with TRBD2 identical over 15 bases. The V segment lost 6 bases and the J segment 0 bases; nucleotides outside the gene matches: 13. CDR1 and CDR2 (germline): SGDLS, YYNGEE. CDR3 length: 20 amino acids. This chain's CDR3 is CASTHRSGTSGRSSYNEQFF. Written as DNA, the CDR3 is TGTGCCAGCACCCACCGATCCGGGACTAGCGGGAGGAGCTCCTACAATGAGCAGTTCTTC.

This clone was picked up one time. The chain links TRBV6-6 to TRBJ2-7; the match to TRBD1 covers 10 bases. This CDR3 is built from 13 residues. The germline V gene has CDR1 MNHNY and CDR2 SVGAGI (reference sequence). Trimming removed 6 bases from V and 6 bases from J; junction bases left unmatched: 5. The CDR3 DNA reads as TGTGCCAGCAGAGGACAGGGGGAAGGCGAGCAGTACTTC. Protein sequence: CASRGQGEGEQYF.

J is TRBJ2-3 and V is TRBV7-2, with TRBD2 matching 13 bases. Germline V gene sequence: CDR1 SGHTA, CDR2 FQGNSA. The V gene end was trimmed by 5 bases and the J gene end by 6 bases; junction bases not matched to a gene: 11. The CDR3 length is 17 residues. CDR3 region: CASSQLAGGAAADTQYF. The CDR3 bases are TGTGCCAGCAGCCAACTAGCGGGAGGGGCAGCCGCGGATACGCAGTATTTT. Drawing the rest from reference TRBV7-2 and TRBJ2-3, the complete variable domain is GAGVSQSPSNKVTEKGKDVELRCDPISGHTALYWYRQSLGQGLEFLIYFQGNSAPDKSGLPSDRFSAERTGGSVSTLTIQRTQQEDSAVYLCASSQLAGGAAADTQYFGPGTRLTVL.

This clone was recorded only once. The V call is TRBV4-1, the J call TRBJ2-3; D may be TRBD1 or TRBD2 (5 bases each). In germline, CDR1 is MGHRA, CDR2 YSYEKL. The CDR3 extends over 16 amino acids. The germline V and J ends were trimmed by 0 bases and 2 bases, with 12 bases remaining between them. CDR3 sequence (DNA): TGCGCCAGCAGCCAAGAATGGGACGGAACCACAGATACGCAGTATTTT. The encoded protein is CASSQEWDGTTDTQYF.

As regards this clone: Other DNA sequences of this sample code for an identical CDR3. The chain combines TRBV18 with TRBJ2-1; TRBD2 might be the D (6 bases). Germline values: CDR1 KGHSH, CDR2 LQKENI. The CDR3 covers 14 residues. V was cut by 3 bases and J by 1 base, with 7 bases left in between. The CDR3 here is CASSPSGSYNEQFF. Written as DNA, the CDR3 is TGTGCCAGCTCACCTAGCGGTTCCTACAATGAGCAGTTCTTC.

The chain uses TRBV9 and TRBJ2-5; 10 bases are a match to TRBD2. Germline V gene lookup returns CDR1 SGDLS and CDR2 YYNGEE. This CDR3 spans 14 amino acids. Trimming took 4 bases from V and 4 from J; bases not matched to a gene: 4. The CDR3 sequence is CASSPRTSGETQYF. CDR3 DNA: TGTGCCAGCAGCCCCAGGACTAGCGGAGAGACCCAGTACTTC.

The chain carries TRBV28 and TRBJ2-2, with D possibly TRBD1 on 5 matching bases. The germline V gene has CDR1 MDHEN and CDR2 SYDVKM. Trimming left V 2 bases short and J 5 bases short, with 12 bases between. The CDR3 covers 15 residues. The DNA of the CDR3 is TGTGCCAGCAGTTTACGGGCAGGGTGGACCGGGGAGCTGTTTTTT. Its translation is CASSLRAGWTGELFF.

J is TRBJ2-2 and V is TRBV5-1; 7 bases align to TRBD2. V was clipped by 0 bases and J by 4 bases; unmatched bases: 6. Germline assignment: CDR1 SGHRS and CDR2 YFSETQ. This CDR3 spans 16 amino acids. The CDR3 DNA is TGCGCCAGCAGCTTGGGTACTAGCGCTGGCACCGGGGAGCTGTTTTTT. Translation gives CASSLGTSAGTGELFF. Complete variable domain (other parts from reference TRBV5-1 and TRBJ2-2): KAGVTQTPRYLIKTRGQQVTLSCSPISGHRSVSWYQQTPGQGLQFLFEYFSETQRNKGNFPGRFSGRQFSNSRSEMNVSTLELGDSALYLCASSLGTSAGTGELFFGEGSRLTVL.

The chain combines TRBV7-2 with TRBJ1-1, with D unresolved. V dropped 1 base and J dropped 5 bases, with 8 bases sitting between them. Germline loops: CDR1 SGHTA, CDR2 FQGNSA. The CDR3 covers 13 residues. CDR3 DNA sequence: TGTGCCAGCAGCTTAGAGGGTCGAACTGAAGCTTTCTTT. Translated, it gives CASSLEGRTEAFF.

V gene TRBV5-1 combines with J gene TRBJ2-3; TRBD2 might be the D (5 bases). Germline loops: CDR1 SGHRS, CDR2 YFSETQ. This CDR3 spans 16 amino acids. V lost 4 bases, J lost 2 bases, and 17 bases lay in between. The CDR3 region is CASSAIRRGVTDTQYF. The CDR3 nucleotides are TGCGCCAGCAGCGCCATCCGTCGGGGAGTCACAGATACGCAGTATTTT.

V is TRBV4-2 and J is TRBJ2-7; 10 nucleotides align to TRBD2. Germline trimming cut 4 bases from V and 3 bases from J; bases unmatched to any gene: 9. The CDR3 extends over 16 amino acids. Germline lookup yields CDR1 LGHNA and CDR2 YNFKEQ. The CDR3 protein is CASSPQMRTSGYEQYF. CDR3 nucleotide sequence: TGTGCCAGCAGCCCACAAATGAGGACTAGCGGCTACGAGCAGTACTTC.

V and J are TRBV27 and TRBJ1-1, with 7 bases aligning to TRBD1. This CDR3 contains 15 residues. Germline CDR1 and CDR2: MNHEY and SMNVEV (reference sequence). J gave up 6 bases and V 2 bases, and 9 bases lay outside the gene matches. CDR3 sequence: CASSLRGQSVAEAFF. DNA of the CDR3: TGTGCCAGCAGTTTACGGGGACAGAGTGTAGCTGAAGCTTTCTTT.

This clone was detected once. This sequence joins TRBV28 and TRBJ1-5, with 9 nucleotides matching TRBD1. V was pared by 4 bases and J by 6 bases, with 7 bases of the junction left unmatched. CDR1 and CDR2 (germline): MDHEN, SYDVKM. This CDR3 region has 15 residues. The CDR3 protein is CASSSPTGGVQPQHF. The CDR3 nucleotides are TGTGCCAGCAGTTCGCCGACAGGGGGAGTTCAGCCCCAGCATTTT.

In its sample, this clone was seen once. V and J are TRBV5-1 and TRBJ2-5; perhaps D is TRBD1 or TRBD2 (5 bases each). Germline CDR1 is SGHRS and CDR2 is YFSETQ. Between the trimmed V and J ends, which lost 4 bases and 3 bases, there was a span of 19 bases. The CDR3 extends over 16 amino acids. CDR3 amino acids: CASSLGPGRYEETQYF. In nucleotides, the CDR3 is TGCGCCAGCAGCCTGGGACCGGGAAGGTATGAAGAGACCCAGTACTTC.

This chain joins TRBV18 and TRBJ2-3, with 7 bases aligning to TRBD2. CDR3 size: 13 residues. Trimming cost V 6 bases and J 7 bases; bases outside gene matches: 7. Germline loops: CDR1 KGHSH, CDR2 LQKENI. The CDR3 region is CASSAGEENTQYF. The CDR3 DNA reads TGTGCCAGCTCCGCGGGAGAGGAGAATACGCAGTATTTT.

The V call is TRBV7-2, the J call TRBJ1-2; D ambiguous. Germline CDR1 and CDR2: SGHTA and FQGNSA. Trimming shortened V by 1 base and J by 7 bases, and 10 bases separated the two germline ends. The CDR3 is 13 residues long. The DNA for the CDR3 is TGTGCCAGCAGCTTAGAGGGAGTGGCTGGCTACACCTTC. This gives the protein CASSLEGVAGYTF.